This is a list of T cell receptor beta chains from one sample in a study of CD8+ T cells in alopecia areata. Profiled with immunoSEQ multiplex PCR; TCRdb holds only in-frame clones, not every one. The table has 150,000 or so clones, around 50% seen once. This material consisted of CD8+ T cells sorted from blood, taken at week 4, from a patient treated with tofacitinib. These receptors were obtained from a human donor with alopecia areata. The CDR3 runs from the conserved cysteine through the conserved F or W. D genes are given only for firm matches. Size tells how often a clone was seen (once, few, many) or the class of an expanded clone, and some rows leave it out.

d_gene: NA; j_gene: TRBJ2-7; v_gene: TRBV5-4; abundance: NA; CDR3nt: TGTGCCAGCAGCCCCCTGGCGGGTTCCTACGAGCAGTACTTC; CDR3aa: CASSPLAGSYEQYF
d_gene: NA; j_gene: TRBJ2-7; v_gene: TRBV11-2; abundance: NA; CDR3nt: TGTGCCAGCAGCGTCCACCAGAGCTCCTACGAGCAGTACTTC; CDR3aa: CASSVHQSSYEQYF
d_gene: TRBD2; j_gene: TRBJ2-1; v_gene: TRBV14; abundance: few; CDR3nt: TGTGCCAGCAGCCAACCCCCGACTAGCTTTTACTACAATGAGCAGTTCTTC; CDR3aa: CASSQPPTSFYYNEQFF
d_gene: NA; j_gene: TRBJ2-7; v_gene: TRBV5-6; abundance: NA; CDR3nt: TGTGCCAGCAGCTCAACAGCCATCGAGCAGTACTTC; CDR3aa: CASSSTAIEQYF
d_gene: NA; j_gene: TRBJ1-2; v_gene: TRBV7-9; abundance: NA; CDR3nt: TGTGCCAGCAGCCCTTTAAGGGTCTCCTCCTCTAACTATGGCTACACCTTC; CDR3aa: CASSPLRVSSSNYGYTF
d_gene: TRBD1; j_gene: TRBJ1-1; v_gene: TRBV5-6; abundance: NA; CDR3nt: TGTGCCAGCAGAAACAGGGGCACTGAAGCTTTCTTT; CDR3aa: CASRNRGTEAFF
d_gene: TRBD1; j_gene: TRBJ2-7; v_gene: TRBV7-3; abundance: NA; CDR3nt: TGTGCCAGCAGTATAGGACAGGGCTACGAGCAGTACTTC; CDR3aa: CASSIGQGYEQYF
d_gene: NA; j_gene: TRBJ1-2; v_gene: TRBV7-9; abundance: many; CDR3nt: TGTGCCAGCAGCTCCCCCGGGACGACTAGTTATGGCTACACCTTC; CDR3aa: CASSSPGTTSYGYTF
d_gene: NA; j_gene: TRBJ2-7; v_gene: TRBV6-6; abundance: few; CDR3nt: TGTGCCAGCAGCCCCGGGACCACCTACGAGCAGTACTTC; CDR3aa: CASSPGTTYEQYF
d_gene: NA; j_gene: TRBJ1-2; v_gene: TRBV6-5; abundance: NA; CDR3nt: TGTGCCAGCAGTTACTCGCGCGGCTATGGCTACACCTTC; CDR3aa: CASSYSRGYGYTF
d_gene: NA; j_gene: TRBJ2-1; v_gene: TRBV9; abundance: NA; CDR3nt: TGTGCCAGCAGCCCTGACAGGAGCTCCTACAATGAGCAGTTCTTC; CDR3aa: CASSPDRSSYNEQFF
d_gene: TRBD1; j_gene: TRBJ2-7; v_gene: TRBV2; abundance: few; CDR3nt: TGTGCCAGCAGCGCGATCGGGACAGGGGGTTTCTACGAGCAGTACTTC; CDR3aa: CASSAIGTGGFYEQYF
d_gene: NA; j_gene: TRBJ2-3; v_gene: TRBV6-5; abundance: NA; CDR3nt: TGTGCCAGCAGCCCCCTGAGGGGCGAGACAGATACGCAGTATTTT; CDR3aa: CASSPLRGETDTQYF
d_gene: TRBD2; j_gene: TRBJ2-1; v_gene: TRBV9; abundance: NA; CDR3nt: TGTGCCAGCAGCGCCCGTAGCGGGGTTTACAATGAGCAGTTCTTC; CDR3aa: CASSARSGVYNEQFF
d_gene: TRBD1; j_gene: TRBJ2-7; v_gene: TRBV27; abundance: few; CDR3nt: TGTGCCAGCAGAAAGGGACAGGGGGGCCGCGAGCAGTACTTC; CDR3aa: CASRKGQGGREQYF
d_gene: TRBD1; j_gene: TRBJ2-7; v_gene: TRBV7-9; abundance: NA; CDR3nt: TGTGCCAGCAGCCTTGAACAGGGGACCTACGAGCAGTACTTC; CDR3aa: CASSLEQGTYEQYF
d_gene: NA; j_gene: TRBJ1-2; v_gene: TRBV6-5; abundance: NA; CDR3nt: TGTGCCAGCACAGGACATGACCCCGATGGCTACACCTTC; CDR3aa: CASTGHDPDGYTF
d_gene: NA; j_gene: TRBJ1-1; v_gene: TRBV7-9; abundance: NA; CDR3nt: TGTGCCAGCAGCTTAGTAGCAGCCATGAACACTGAAGCTTTCTTT; CDR3aa: CASSLVAAMNTEAFF
d_gene: NA; j_gene: TRBJ2-7; v_gene: TRBV7-9; abundance: NA; CDR3nt: TGTGCCAGCAGCTTGAAGGCGGGCGGTGAGGGGGACACCTCCTACGAGCAGTACTTC; CDR3aa: CASSLKAGGEGDTSYEQYF
d_gene: NA; j_gene: TRBJ1-1; v_gene: TRBV15; abundance: NA; CDR3nt: TGTGCCACCAGCAGAGTAAGCGTGGGGAACACTGAAGCTTTCTTT; CDR3aa: CATSRVSVGNTEAFF
d_gene: NA; j_gene: TRBJ2-7; v_gene: TRBV5-6; abundance: NA; CDR3nt: TGTGCCAGCAGCCCCGGCAGCTCCTACGAGCAGTACTTC; CDR3aa: CASSPGSSYEQYF
d_gene: NA; j_gene: TRBJ1-5; v_gene: TRBV7-4; abundance: NA; CDR3nt: TGTGCCAGCAGCTTAGATATTATGGGTATGGAGCCCCAGCATTTT; CDR3aa: CASSLDIMGMEPQHF
d_gene: NA; j_gene: TRBJ1-2; v_gene: TRBV5-6; abundance: NA; CDR3nt: TGTGCCAGCAGCTTGGTGCAGGGGAACTATGGCTACACCTTC; CDR3aa: CASSLVQGNYGYTF
d_gene: NA; j_gene: TRBJ1-5; v_gene: TRBV30; abundance: NA; CDR3nt: TGTGCCTGGAGTGCCGGCTTCAATCAGCCCCAGCATTTT; CDR3aa: CAWSAGFNQPQHF
d_gene: NA; j_gene: TRBJ1-2; v_gene: TRBV29-1; abundance: few; CDR3nt: TGCAGCGTTGAAGACCAGTTGGGAGACAGGCATTTCTATGGCTACACCTTC; CDR3aa: CSVEDQLGDRHFYGYTF
d_gene: TRBD2; j_gene: TRBJ2-5; v_gene: TRBV4-2; abundance: NA; CDR3nt: TGTGCCAGCAGCCCCCGCTCGGGGGGACAAGAGACCCAGTACTTC; CDR3aa: CASSPRSGGQETQYF
d_gene: NA; j_gene: TRBJ1-1; v_gene: TRBV30; abundance: NA; CDR3nt: TGTGCCTGGACAAAAAAGGGAAACACTGAAGCTTTCTTT; CDR3aa: CAWTKKGNTEAFF
d_gene: NA; j_gene: TRBJ2-7; v_gene: TRBV14; abundance: NA; CDR3nt: TGTGCCAGCAGCCAAGGAGGAGGGCAGTACTTC; CDR3aa: CASSQGGGQYF
d_gene: NA; j_gene: TRBJ2-2; v_gene: TRBV5-6; abundance: NA; CDR3nt: TGTGCCAGCAGCTTGGAAGGGAACACCGGGGAGCTGTTTTTT; CDR3aa: CASSLEGNTGELFF